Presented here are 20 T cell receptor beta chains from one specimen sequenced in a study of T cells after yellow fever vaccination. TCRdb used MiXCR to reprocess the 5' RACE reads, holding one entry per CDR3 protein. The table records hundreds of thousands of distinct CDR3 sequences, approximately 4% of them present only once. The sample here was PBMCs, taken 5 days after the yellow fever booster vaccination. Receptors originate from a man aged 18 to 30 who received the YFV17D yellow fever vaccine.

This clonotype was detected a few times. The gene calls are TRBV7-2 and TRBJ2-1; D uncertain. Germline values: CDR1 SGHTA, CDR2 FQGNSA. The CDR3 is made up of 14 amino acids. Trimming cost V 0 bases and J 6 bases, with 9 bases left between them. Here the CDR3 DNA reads TGTGCCAGCAGCTTAGCGTTGCAGGCCAATGAGCAGTTCTTC. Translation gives CASSLALQANEQFF.

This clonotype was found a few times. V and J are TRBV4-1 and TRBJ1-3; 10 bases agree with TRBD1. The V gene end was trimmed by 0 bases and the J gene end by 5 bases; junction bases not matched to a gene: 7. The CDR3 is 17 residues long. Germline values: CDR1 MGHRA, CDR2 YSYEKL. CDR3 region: CASSQERGDRGRNTIYF. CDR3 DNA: TGCGCCAGCAGCCAAGAACGAGGAGACAGGGGGCGAAACACCATATATTTT.

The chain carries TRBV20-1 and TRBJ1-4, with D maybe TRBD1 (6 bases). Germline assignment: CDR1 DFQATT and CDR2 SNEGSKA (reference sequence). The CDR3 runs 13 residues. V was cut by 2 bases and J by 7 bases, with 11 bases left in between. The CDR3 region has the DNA TGCAGTGCTAGAATGGGGGCGCGTGAAAAACTGTTTTTT. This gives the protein CSARMGAREKLFF.

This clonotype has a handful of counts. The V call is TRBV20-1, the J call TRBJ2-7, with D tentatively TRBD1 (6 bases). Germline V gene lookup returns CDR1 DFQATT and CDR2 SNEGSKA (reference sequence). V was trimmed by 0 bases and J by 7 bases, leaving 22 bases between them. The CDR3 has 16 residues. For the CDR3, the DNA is TGCAGTGCTAGAGATGCCCCCAGGGGATCGTCGGGAGAGCAGTACTTC. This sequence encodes CSARDAPRGSSGEQYF.

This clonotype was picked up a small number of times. DNA of the CDR3: TGTGCCAGCAGCCCAGGGCGAGGGGGCAATGAGCAGTTCTTC. It is translated as CASSPGRGGNEQFF. The chain couples TRBV7-3 to TRBJ2-1, with D possibly TRBD1 on 6 matching bases. CDR1 is SGHTA, CDR2 FQGTGA, per germline. With 5 bases removed from V and 6 bases from J, the gap between germline ends came to 14 bases. The length of the CDR3 is 14 residues.

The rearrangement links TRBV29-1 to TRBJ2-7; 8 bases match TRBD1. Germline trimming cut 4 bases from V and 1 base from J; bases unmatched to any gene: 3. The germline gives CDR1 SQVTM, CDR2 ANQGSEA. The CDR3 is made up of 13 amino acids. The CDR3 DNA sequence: TGCAGCGTTGTCCAGGGGGCATCCTACGAGCAGTACTTC. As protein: CSVVQGASYEQYF.

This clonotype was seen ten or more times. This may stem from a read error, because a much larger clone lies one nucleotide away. The CDR3 here is CASSQVRNTEAFF. As DNA, the CDR3 is TGCGCCAGCAGCCAAGTTCGGAACACTGAAGCTTTCTTT. The V and J genes are TRBV4-1 and TRBJ1-1; D gene unclear. CDR1 MGHRA and CDR2 YSYEKL come from the germline V gene. The CDR3 length is 13 residues. V lost 1 base and J lost 1, with 4 bases in between.

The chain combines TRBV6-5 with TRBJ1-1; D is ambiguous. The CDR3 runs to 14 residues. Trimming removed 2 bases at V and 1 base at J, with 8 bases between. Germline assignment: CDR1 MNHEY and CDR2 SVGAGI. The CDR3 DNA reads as TGTGCCAGCAGTTACCGTTCGGGGAACACTGAAGCTTTCTTT. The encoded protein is CASSYRSGNTEAFF.

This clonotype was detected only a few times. CDR3 DNA sequence: TGTGCCAGCAGTTTGGGGGGGCGCTTGGGGCAGCCCCAGCATTTT. Translating it yields CASSLGGRLGQPQHF. This sequence joins TRBV12-3 or TRBV12-4 and TRBJ1-5; D might be TRBD1 (6 bases). Trimming left V 3 bases short and J 7 bases short, with 16 bases between. This CDR3 spans 15 amino acids.

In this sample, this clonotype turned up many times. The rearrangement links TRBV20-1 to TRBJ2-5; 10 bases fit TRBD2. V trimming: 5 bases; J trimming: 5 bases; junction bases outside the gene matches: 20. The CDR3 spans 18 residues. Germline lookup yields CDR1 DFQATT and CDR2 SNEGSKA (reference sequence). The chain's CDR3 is CSADGSGGFSTWAETQYF. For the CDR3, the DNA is TGCAGTGCTGATGGTAGCGGGGGGTTCTCAACTTGGGCGGAGACCCAGTACTTC.

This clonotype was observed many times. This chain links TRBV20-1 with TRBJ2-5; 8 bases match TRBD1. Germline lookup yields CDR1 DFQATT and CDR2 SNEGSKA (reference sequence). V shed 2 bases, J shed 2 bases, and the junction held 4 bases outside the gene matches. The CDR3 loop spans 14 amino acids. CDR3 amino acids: CSARSGTGQETQYF. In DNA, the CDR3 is TGCAGTGCTAGATCCGGGACAGGTCAAGAGACCCAGTACTTC.

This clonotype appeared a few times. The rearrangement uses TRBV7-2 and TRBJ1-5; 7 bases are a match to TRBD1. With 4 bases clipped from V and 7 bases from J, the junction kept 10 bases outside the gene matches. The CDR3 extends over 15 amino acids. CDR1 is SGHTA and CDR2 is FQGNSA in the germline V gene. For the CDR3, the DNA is TGTGCCAGCAGCTCGTGGGGAGGGGGCCAACAGCCCCAGCATTTT. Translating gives CASSSWGGGQQPQHF.

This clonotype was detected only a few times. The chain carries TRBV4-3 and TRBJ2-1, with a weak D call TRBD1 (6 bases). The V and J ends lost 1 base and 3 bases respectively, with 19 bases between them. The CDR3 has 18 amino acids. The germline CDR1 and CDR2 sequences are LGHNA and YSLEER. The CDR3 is CASSQVIKLGAGYNEQFF. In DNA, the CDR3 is TGCGCCAGCAGCCAAGTTATAAAGCTGGGGGCGGGCTACAATGAGCAGTTCTTC.

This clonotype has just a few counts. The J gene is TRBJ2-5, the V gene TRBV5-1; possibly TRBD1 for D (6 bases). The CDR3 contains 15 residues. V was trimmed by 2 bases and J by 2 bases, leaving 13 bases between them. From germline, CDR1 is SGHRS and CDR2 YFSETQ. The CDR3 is CASSFQTGRQETQYF. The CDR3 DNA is TGCGCCAGCAGCTTTCAGACAGGACGACAAGAGACCCAGTACTTC.

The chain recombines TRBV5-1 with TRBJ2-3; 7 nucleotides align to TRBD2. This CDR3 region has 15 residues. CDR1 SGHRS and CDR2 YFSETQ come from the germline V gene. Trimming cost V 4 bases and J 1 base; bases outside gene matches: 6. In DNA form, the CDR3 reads TGCGCCAGCAGCCGGGGGGTACTAGGCACAGATACGCAGTATTTT. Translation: CASSRGVLGTDTQYF.

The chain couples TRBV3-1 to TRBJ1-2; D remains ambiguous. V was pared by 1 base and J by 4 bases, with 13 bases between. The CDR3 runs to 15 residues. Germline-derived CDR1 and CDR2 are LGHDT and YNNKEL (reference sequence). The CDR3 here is CASSQGGSPSYGYTF. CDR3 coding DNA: TGTGCCAGCAGCCAAGGAGGGTCGCCGAGCTATGGCTACACCTTC. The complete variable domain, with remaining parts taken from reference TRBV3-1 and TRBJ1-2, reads DTAVSQTPKYLVTQMGNDKSIKCEQNLGHDTMYWYKQDSKKFLKIMFSYNNKELIINETVPNRFSPKSPDKAHLNLHINSLELGDSAVYFCASSQGGSPSYGYTFGSGTRLTVV.

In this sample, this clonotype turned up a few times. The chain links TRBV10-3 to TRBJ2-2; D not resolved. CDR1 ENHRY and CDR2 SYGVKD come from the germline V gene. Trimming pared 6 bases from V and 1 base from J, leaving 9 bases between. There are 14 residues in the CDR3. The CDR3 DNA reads TGTGCCATCAGCCCGACTGGGAACACCGGGGAGCTGTTTTTT. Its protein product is CAISPTGNTGELFF.

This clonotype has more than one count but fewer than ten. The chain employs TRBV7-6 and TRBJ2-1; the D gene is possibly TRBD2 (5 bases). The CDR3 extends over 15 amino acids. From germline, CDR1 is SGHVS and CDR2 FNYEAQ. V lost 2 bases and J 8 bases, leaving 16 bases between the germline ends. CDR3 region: CASSLWTPTRDEQFF. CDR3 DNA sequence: TGTGCCAGCAGCTTATGGACTCCGACCCGGGATGAGCAGTTCTTC. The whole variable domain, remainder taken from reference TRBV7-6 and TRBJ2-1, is GAGVSQSPRYKVTKRGQDVALRCDPISGHVSLYWYRQALGQGPEFLTYFNYEAQQDKSGLPNDRFSAERPEGSISTLTIQRTEQRDSAMYRCASSLWTPTRDEQFFGPGTRLTVL.

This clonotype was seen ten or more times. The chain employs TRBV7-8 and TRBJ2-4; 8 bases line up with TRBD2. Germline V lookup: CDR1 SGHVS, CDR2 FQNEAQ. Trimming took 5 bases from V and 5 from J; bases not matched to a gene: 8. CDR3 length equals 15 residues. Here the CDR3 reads CASSPRERGQNIQYF. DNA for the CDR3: TGTGCCAGCAGCCCCCGCGAGCGGGGGCAAAACATTCAGTACTTC.

Here the CDR3 reads CASSLWTEGNQPQHF. CDR3 nucleotide sequence: TGTGCCAGCAGTTTATGGACCGAGGGCAATCAGCCCCAGCATTTT. The chain carries TRBV12-3 or TRBV12-4 and TRBJ1-5; D is ambiguous. Trimming took 2 bases from V and 2 from J, leaving 10 bases between them. This CDR3 spans 15 amino acids.